This TCR beta chain appears in the sequencing data of a study of vaccination and CD4 T cells after COVID-19. CDR1 is SGHAT and CDR2 is FQNNGV in the germline V gene. The V end was cut by 4 bases, the J end by 3 bases, with 22 bases between. This CDR3 has 17 amino acids. Scientists ran DNA taken from cultured CD4+ T cells through the Oncomine TCR Beta short-read assay for sequencing. The template was genomic DNA from cultured CD4+ T cells. In TCRdb, the PCR reads were re-called with MiXCR into one record per CDR3 protein. The sample has about 5,500 distinct CDR3 sequences; 71% are singletons. Study results and caveats: The median number of SARS-CoV-2-reactive clonotypes increased from around 20 to 38, a change that did not reach significance.

On this clonotype: Its antigen is still unknown.

As to treatment: roughly ten-day PBMC culture with coronavirus spike peptide pools or control peptides (ViraFEST assay). In the ViraFEST assay, peptide-pool expansion preceded TCR sequencing of expanded clonotypes. PBMCs were cultured at 1.5 million to 2.5 million per well with 8 to 10 IU/ml IL-2 and roughly 10 ug/ml peptide pools. The receptor's source is a human donor who had recovered from COVID-19. V is TRBV11-2 and J is TRBJ2-7; D assignment may be TRBD1 or TRBD2 (6 bases each). Sequenced sample: CD4+ T cells from blood, cultured in vitro. DNA of the CDR3: TGTGCCAGCAGCTCGTCCTCCTGGGGGGCAGGGGACTACGAGCAGTACTTC. It is translated as CASSSSSWGAGDYEQYF.